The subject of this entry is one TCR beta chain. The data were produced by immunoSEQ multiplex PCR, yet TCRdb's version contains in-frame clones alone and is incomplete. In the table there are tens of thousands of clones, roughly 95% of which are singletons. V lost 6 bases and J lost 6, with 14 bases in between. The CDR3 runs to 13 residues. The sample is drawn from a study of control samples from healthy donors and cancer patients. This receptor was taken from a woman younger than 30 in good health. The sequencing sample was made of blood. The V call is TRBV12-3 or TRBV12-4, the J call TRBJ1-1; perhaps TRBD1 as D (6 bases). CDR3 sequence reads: CASSLTGLSEAFF. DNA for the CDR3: TGTGCCAGCAGCCTAACAGGGCTGTCTGAAGCTTTCTTT.